This T cell receptor (beta chain) was profiled in a study of CD8+CD57+ T cells in acquired aplastic anemia. On the study more broadly: 3.2 ug was the average amount of DNA from sorted CD4+ and CD8+ cells.

Genomic DNA served as template for TCR beta VDJ and CDR3 profiling. TCRdb fed the reads into MiXCR, producing one record per CDR3 protein. The sample lists some 70,000 distinct CDR3 sequences, roughly half occurring once. The CDR3 has 14 amino acids. The germline gives CDR1 LNHNV, CDR2 YYDKDF (reference sequence). The V gene lost 0 bases and the J gene lost 5 bases, with 11 bases spanning the gap. The source material was sorted CD4+, CD8+, or CD8+CD57+ T cells (not recorded which) from PBMCs. The V and J genes are TRBV15 and TRBJ2-7; D is tentatively TRBD1 or TRBD2 (6 bases each). This TCR was sampled from a human donor in good health, serving as a control. Here the CDR3 reads CATSRDGGGNEQYV. CDR3 nucleotide sequence: TGTGCCACCAGCAGAGATGGAGGGGGGAACGAGCAGTACGTC.